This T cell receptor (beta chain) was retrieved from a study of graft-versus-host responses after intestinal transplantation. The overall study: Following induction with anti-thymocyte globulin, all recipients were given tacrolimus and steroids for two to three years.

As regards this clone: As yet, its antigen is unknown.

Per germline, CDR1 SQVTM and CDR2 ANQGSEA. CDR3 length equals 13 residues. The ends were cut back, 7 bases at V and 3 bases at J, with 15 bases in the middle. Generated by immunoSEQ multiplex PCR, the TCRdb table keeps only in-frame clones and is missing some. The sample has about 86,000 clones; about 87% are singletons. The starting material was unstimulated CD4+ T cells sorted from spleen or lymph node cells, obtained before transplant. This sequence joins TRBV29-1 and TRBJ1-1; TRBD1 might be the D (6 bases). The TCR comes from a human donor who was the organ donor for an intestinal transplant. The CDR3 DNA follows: TGCAGCGCCACGACGGGGGGCGACACTGAAGCTTTCTTT. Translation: CSATTGGDTEAFF.